These 30 T cell receptor beta chains originate from one sample sequenced in a study of T-cell memory formation after mild COVID-19. TCRdb redid the calling of the 5' RACE reads with MiXCR, one entry per CDR3 protein. The data show 280,000 or so distinct CDR3 sequences, with roughly 17% seen just once and about 21% held by the top ten. Material for sequencing was PBMCs or a T cell subset sorted from them (not recorded which). The receptor set was obtained from a man in his late teens or twenties who had mild COVID-19 (a few samples of this study predate the infection). Cell type and time point are not known.

The table lists this clonotype with a few counts. The CDR3 here is CASSVEGGEQFF. In DNA form, the CDR3 reads TGTGCCAGCAGCGTAGAGGGTGGTGAGCAGTTCTTC. This chain joins TRBV9 and TRBJ2-1; D is uncertain. This CDR3 spans 12 amino acids. Germline V gene lookup returns CDR1 SGDLS and CDR2 YYNGEE. V was cut by 0 bases and J by 9 bases, with 7 bases left in between.

This clonotype has more than one count but fewer than ten. Here the CDR3 reads CASSLDLGAYGYTF. CDR3 bases: TGCGCCAGCAGCTTGGATCTGGGGGCCTATGGCTACACCTTC. The gene calls are TRBV5-1 and TRBJ1-2; D might be TRBD1 (6 bases). V was trimmed by 0 bases and J by 4 bases, leaving 10 bases between them. CDR3 length equals 14 residues. The germline V gene encodes CDR1 SGHRS and CDR2 YFSETQ.

CDR3 nucleotide sequence: TGTGCCAGCAGTTTCGGGGGGAGTAGTGGCTACACCTTC. It yields the protein CASSFGGSSGYTF. V and J are TRBV12-3 or TRBV12-4 and TRBJ1-2, with D perhaps TRBD1 (5 bases). V was clipped by 3 bases and J by 7 bases, with 12 bases between them. CDR3 length equals 13 residues.

This clonotype was observed at least ten times. This chain joins TRBV5-1 and TRBJ1-6; D uncertain. The V end lost 0 bases, the J end lost 7 bases, and 8 bases lay between the germline ends. The germline gives CDR1 SGHRS, CDR2 YFSETQ. The CDR3 extends over 14 amino acids. The CDR3 loop reads CASSLEGWNSPLHF. The CDR3 DNA reads TGCGCCAGCAGCTTGGAAGGGTGGAATTCACCCCTCCACTTT.

This clonotype was counted a few times. V and J are TRBV5-1 and TRBJ2-4; 9 bases line up with TRBD1. The germline V gene encodes CDR1 SGHRS and CDR2 YFSETQ. This CDR3 contains 14 residues. V shed 1 base and J 7 bases; nucleotides not matched to a gene: 3. This CDR3 reads CASSLTGGANIQYF. CDR3 coding DNA: TGCGCCAGCAGCTTGACAGGGGGCGCGAACATTCAGTACTTC.

This chain uses TRBV4-1 with TRBJ2-2, with TRBD2 matching over 8 bases. This CDR3 comprises 15 residues. Germline V CDR1 and CDR2: MGHRA, YSYEKL. Trimming cost V 8 bases and J 5 bases; bases outside gene matches: 10. The CDR3 protein is CASLGSGLGTGELFF. The CDR3 bases are TGCGCCAGCCTCGGGTCGGGACTAGGAACCGGGGAGCTGTTTTTT.

This chain uses TRBV29-1 with TRBJ2-3; D tentatively reads TRBD1 or TRBD2 (5 bases each). Germline CDR1 SQVTM, CDR2 ANQGSEA. The CDR3 spans 12 residues. The CDR3 is CGWGNPTDTQYF. The CDR3 region has the DNA TGCGGATGGGGGAACCCCACAGATACGCAGTATTTT.

In its sample, this clonotype was seen a few times. V usage is TRBV7-6 and J usage is TRBJ2-7, with 8 bases that match TRBD1. The CDR3 loop spans 14 amino acids. Germline CDR1 and CDR2: SGHVS and FNYEAQ. The trim removed 5 bases at V and 4 bases at J, leaving 7 bases unmatched. This CDR3 is CASSTAGQGYEQYF. CDR3 nucleotide sequence: TGTGCCAGCAGCACAGCCGGACAGGGATACGAGCAGTACTTC.

This clonotype was detected only once. The CDR3, as DNA: TGCGCCAGCAGCCAAGTGGGGAGGGACAGGAGACCACCAAATCAGCCCCAGCATTTT. Its translation is CASSQVGRDRRPPNQPQHF. This chain connects TRBV4-3 to TRBJ1-5; 8 bases agree with TRBD1. Losses at the gene ends were 1 base for V and 4 bases for J; bases not matched to a gene: 15. The CDR3 runs to 19 residues. The germline V gene encodes CDR1 LGHNA and CDR2 YSLEER.

This clonotype showed up just a few times. The chain uses TRBV7-6 and TRBJ1-3; D is undetermined. There are 14 residues in the CDR3. CDR1 and CDR2 from the germline V gene are SGHVS and FNYEAQ. The V gene lost 0 bases and the J gene lost 0 bases, with 3 bases spanning the gap. CDR3: CASSLAPSGNTIYF. As DNA, the CDR3 is TGTGCCAGCAGCTTAGCGCCCTCTGGAAACACCATATATTTT.

V gene TRBV20-1 combines with J gene TRBJ2-5, with 14 bases lining up with TRBD2. CDR1 is DFQATT, CDR2 SNEGSKA, per germline (reference sequence). The CDR3 is 21 amino acids. CDR3 region: CSGSQGLAGAQLVLVQETQYF. The CDR3 DNA sequence: TGCAGCGGAAGCCAGGGACTAGCGGGGGCCCAGCTGGTCTTGGTGCAAGAGACCCAGTACTTC.

In this sample, this clonotype turned up a few times. CDR3 amino acids: CSADTGQGAHNEQFF. The CDR3 bases are TGCAGCGCAGACACTGGCCAGGGGGCCCACAATGAGCAGTTCTTC. The genes are TRBV29-1 and TRBJ2-1; 8 nucleotides match TRBD1. Germline CDR1 SQVTM, CDR2 ANQGSEA. After removal of 7 bases from V and 5 bases from J, the junction contained 13 bases not matched to a gene. This CDR3 contains 15 residues.

In this sample, this clonotype turned up a few times. CDR3 DNA sequence: TGCGCCAGCAGCCTCGGCTGGGAAACAGATACGCAGTATTTT. It is translated as CASSLGWETDTQYF. V is TRBV4-3 and J is TRBJ2-3, with unresolved D. Germline assignment: CDR1 LGHNA and CDR2 YSLEER. The CDR3 is 14 amino acids. The V end lost 4 bases, the J end lost 3 bases, and 11 bases lay between the germline ends.

The table lists this clonotype with many counts. The chain is built from TRBV4-1 and TRBJ2-7, with D possibly TRBD1 on 6 matching bases. Germline CDR1 is MGHRA and CDR2 is YSYEKL. CDR3 size: 14 residues. V shed 4 bases and J shed 5 bases, with 15 bases lying between them. This chain's CDR3 is CASSRQRGDNEQYF. CDR3 DNA: TGCGCCAGCAGCCGTCAAAGAGGGGACAACGAGCAGTACTTC.

This chain uses TRBV5-1 with TRBJ1-4, with a possible D match to TRBD1 (5 bases). Trimming pared 7 bases from V and 0 bases from J, leaving 13 bases between. Germline V gives CDR1 SGHRS, CDR2 YFSETQ. CDR3 length equals 15 residues. In DNA, the CDR3 is TGCGCCAGCTCCCATGGACAAGCAACTAATGAAAAACTGTTTTTT. Translated: CASSHGQATNEKLFF.

The table lists this clonotype with a few counts. J is TRBJ1-1 and V is TRBV20-1; perhaps TRBD1 as D (6 bases). The germline gives CDR1 DFQATT, CDR2 SNEGSKA (reference sequence). The V gene lost 1 base and the J gene lost 4 bases, with 13 bases spanning the gap. The CDR3 has 14 amino acids. Written as DNA, the CDR3 is TGCAGTGCTAGAGTGGGGGGGCCGGCCACTGAAGCTTTCTTT. Its translation is CSARVGGPATEAFF.

V gene TRBV11-2 combines with J gene TRBJ2-1; D might be TRBD2 (6 bases). CDR1 SGHAT and CDR2 FQNNGV come from the germline V gene. Trimming stripped 5 bases from V and 9 bases from J, with 23 bases between. The CDR3 length is 16 residues. DNA for the CDR3: TGTGCCAGCAGCCCACCGGAGGGAGGCCCAATGGGTGAGCAGTTCTTC. Translated: CASSPPEGGPMGEQFF.

V is TRBV7-2 and J is TRBJ2-3, with 14 positions matching TRBD2. Trimming cost V 1 base and J 0 bases; bases outside gene matches: 3. Germline values: CDR1 SGHTA, CDR2 FQGNSA. The CDR3 contains 18 residues. CDR3 nucleotide sequence: TGTGCCAGCAGCTTAGACAGACTAGCGGGAGGGAGCACAGATACGCAGTATTTT. Amino acids: CASSLDRLAGGSTDTQYF.

This clonotype occurred a few times. The chain recombines TRBV19 with TRBJ1-1; D call uncertain. The CDR3 length is 11 residues. V shed 4 bases and J shed 11 bases, with 11 bases lying between them. Germline assignment: CDR1 LNHDA and CDR2 SQIVND (reference sequence). The CDR3 is CASSTPFRAFF. The CDR3 bases are TGTGCCAGTAGTACCCCCTTTCGGGCTTTCTTT.

This clonotype was counted between two and nine times. This chain connects TRBV7-2 to TRBJ2-2; TRBD1 is a possible D gene (7 bases). CDR3 length: 18 residues. Trimming pared 2 bases from V and 7 bases from J, leaving 23 bases between. Looked up from germline, CDR1 is SGHTA and CDR2 is FQGNSA. CDR3 protein: CASSLNAFVAGGGGELFF. The CDR3 DNA is TGTGCCAGCAGCTTAAATGCCTTCGTGGCAGGGGGAGGCGGGGAGCTGTTTTTT.

This clonotype was observed a handful of times. The chain combines TRBV29-1 with TRBJ2-3, with D hard to call. Looked up from germline, CDR1 is SQVTM and CDR2 is ANQGSEA. Trimming pared 8 bases from V and 2 bases from J, leaving 8 bases between. This CDR3 comprises 11 residues. As DNA, the CDR3 is TGCAGCACGGACGACACAGATACGCAGTATTTT. Translated, it gives CSTDDTDTQYF.

V and J are TRBV7-9 and TRBJ2-7; D may be TRBD2 (6 bases). The V end lost 1 base, the J end lost 3 bases, and 10 bases lay between the germline ends. Germline CDR1 and CDR2: SEHNR and FQNEAQ (reference sequence). CDR3 length equals 14 residues. The CDR3 sequence: CASSLGGVFYEQYV. CDR3 coding DNA: TGTGCCAGCAGCTTAGGGGGGGTTTTCTACGAGCAGTACGTC.

The chain employs TRBV5-1 and TRBJ2-1, with TRBD1 identical over 7 bases. This CDR3 has 16 residues. From germline, CDR1 is SGHRS and CDR2 YFSETQ. The V and J ends lost 0 bases and 4 bases, in that order; junction bases with no gene match: 7. In DNA form, the CDR3 reads TGCGCCAGCAGCTTGGAAGGGACAGCCCCTTACAATGAGCAGTTCTTC. Encoded protein: CASSLEGTAPYNEQFF.

The rearrangement links TRBV5-1 to TRBJ2-3; D unresolved. The ends were cut back, 7 bases at V and 2 bases at J, with 11 bases in the middle. Germline V CDR1 and CDR2: SGHRS, YFSETQ. The CDR3 is made up of 13 amino acids. The CDR3 loop reads CASEDSSTDTQYF. The CDR3 DNA follows: TGCGCCAGCGAAGACTCCTCCACAGATACGCAGTATTTT.

This clonotype appeared a few times. The gene calls are TRBV29-1 and TRBJ1-1, with D possibly TRBD1 on 5 matching bases. The CDR3 runs 13 residues. Germline values: CDR1 SQVTM, CDR2 ANQGSEA. V shed 5 bases and J shed 0 bases, with 10 bases lying between them. The CDR3 DNA reads as TGCAGCGTTTCCAGGGTCCTGAACACTGAAGCTTTCTTT. Its translation: CSVSRVLNTEAFF.

This clonotype was seen more than once but under ten times. The chain couples TRBV5-1 to TRBJ2-5; D unclear. This CDR3 has 12 residues. CDR1 is SGHRS and CDR2 is YFSETQ in the germline V gene. V gave up 3 bases and J gave up 4 bases, with 7 bases separating them. This chain's CDR3 is CASSYAVETQYF. In nucleotides, the CDR3 is TGCGCCAGCAGCTACGCTGTAGAGACCCAGTACTTC.

This clonotype came up a few times. The chain combines TRBV6-6 with TRBJ1-3; D uncertain. Germline-derived CDR1 and CDR2 are MNHNY and SVGAGI (reference sequence). The CDR3 runs 14 residues. V gave up 7 bases and J gave up 0 bases, with 10 bases separating them. The CDR3 DNA reads TGTGCCAGCATTGAAGCCTCCTCTGGAAACACCATATATTTT. Encoded protein: CASIEASSGNTIYF.

The genes are TRBV29-1 and TRBJ2-2; D gene ambiguous. The V gene's germline CDR1 is SQVTM and CDR2 ANQGSEA. The ends were cut back, 4 bases at V and 6 bases at J, with 12 bases in the middle. This CDR3 has 13 amino acids. DNA of the CDR3: TGCAGCGTTGTTCTGATGCGTTCCGGGGAGCTGTTTTTT. As protein: CSVVLMRSGELFF.

This clonotype was recorded a few times. This chain links TRBV29-1 with TRBJ2-6, with D maybe TRBD2 (5 bases). The CDR3 sequence is 14 residues long. Germline V CDR1 and CDR2: SQVTM, ANQGSEA. Trimming removed 4 bases at V and 3 bases at J, with 10 bases between. The CDR3 region has the DNA TGCAGCGTTGGGCACGGGATTGGGGCCAACGTCCTGACTTTC. It translates to CSVGHGIGANVLTF.

Only a few counts were recorded for this clonotype. This rearrangement joins TRBV5-1 to TRBJ2-7; D uncertain. CDR1 is SGHRS, CDR2 YFSETQ, per germline. V was clipped by 1 base and J by 7 bases, with 9 bases between them. The CDR3 is 12 residues long. CDR3 nucleotide sequence: TGCGCCAGCAGCTTGATAGGTGGTGAGCAGTACGTC. Translating gives CASSLIGGEQYV.